These T cell receptor beta chains were read from a single sample in a study of a mutant IDH1 vaccine in newly diagnosed glioma. Their recognized antigens are unknown. Produced via immunoSEQ multiplex PCR; TCRdb's table is partial and in-frame only. The sample lists around 130,000 clones; around 80% were seen once. Sequenced here: PBMCs, sampled from a glioma patient whose treatment included an IDH1 peptide vaccine. Receptor source: a middle-aged man with glioma. Each CDR3 is given with its conserved first and last residue. A D gene is named only where the DNA matches it firmly. Not every row has a clone size; where given, it reads once, few, many or a size class.

J gene,clone size,D gene,V gene,CDR3 DNA,CDR3 protein
TRBJ2-7,NA,NA,TRBV30,TGTGCCTGGACCGCGGGCGCCCCCGAGCAGTACTTC,CAWTAGAPEQYF
TRBJ2-7,NA,NA,TRBV7-2,TGTGCCAGCAGCCCCCGCAGTGGCAGGGGAAACGAGCAGTACTTC,CASSPRSGRGNEQYF
TRBJ2-5,NA,TRBD2,TRBV7-2,TGTGCCAGCTCAACTAGCGGGGGGACCTTGTGGACCCAGTACTTC,CASSTSGGTLWTQYF
TRBJ2-7,NA,NA,TRBV7-9,TGTGCCAGCAGCTTCCTAGGACAGATAAGGGTCTACGAGCAGTACTTC,CASSFLGQIRVYEQYF
TRBJ2-3,NA,TRBD2,TRBV10-2,TGCGCCAGCAGTGGGGGACTAGCGGGGGGGCCTACAGATACGCAGTATTTT,CASSGGLAGGPTDTQYF
TRBJ2-2,NA,NA,TRBV5-1,TGCGCCAGCAGGCCTGGGGGATTAGGACCGAACACCGGGGAGCTGTTTTTT,CASRPGGLGPNTGELFF
TRBJ1-2,NA,NA,TRBV19,TGTGCCAGTAGTAAGGACCAGCCGAGGTATGGCTACACCTTC,CASSKDQPRYGYTF
TRBJ1-6,NA,NA,TRBV19,TGTGCCAGTAGTATTATCGGCTATAATTCACCCCTCCACTTT,CASSIIGYNSPLHF
TRBJ1-1,NA,TRBD1,TRBV29-1,TGCAGCGTCGGACAGGGGGCGAGGACTGAAGCTTTCTTT,CSVGQGARTEAFF
TRBJ2-2,NA,NA,TRBV7-2,TGTGCCAGCAGCTCTAGGGGTATACACACCGGGGAGCTGTTTTTT,CASSSRGIHTGELFF
TRBJ2-1,NA,TRBD1,TRBV5-6,TGTGCCAGCAGCTTGGTGGGACAGGGTGCCCATGAGCAGTTCTTC,CASSLVGQGAHEQFF
TRBJ1-2,NA,NA,TRBV29-1,TGCAGCGTTGGCGGGGCTGCCTCGGGCTACACCTTC,CSVGGAASGYTF
TRBJ2-2,NA,NA,TRBV27,TGTGCCAGCAGGATCAAGGACACCACCGGGGAGCTGTTTTTT,CASRIKDTTGELFF
TRBJ1-1,NA,NA,TRBV6-1,TGTGCCAGCAGTTGGGGGGGCACTGAAGCTTTCTTT,CASSWGGTEAFF
TRBJ2-7,NA,NA,TRBV21-1,TGTGCCAGCAGCAAAACCGAGGGGGGACAGGACCCCTACGAGCAGTACTTC,CASSKTEGGQDPYEQYF
TRBJ2-1,NA,TRBD2,TRBV30,TGTGCCTGGGGGACTACAATGGGTGAGCAGTTCTTC,CAWGTTMGEQFF
TRBJ1-3,NA,NA,TRBV9,TGTGCCAGCAGCGTAGAAGGGAGCTACTCTGGAAACACCATATATTTT,CASSVEGSYSGNTIYF
TRBJ2-1,NA,NA,TRBV4-2,TGTGCCAGCAGCCAAGAGATTAACAATGAGCAGTTCTTC,CASSQEINNEQFF
TRBJ2-1,NA,TRBD2,TRBV29-1,TGCAGCGTTGAGGGTAGCGGGGCGGACAATGAGCAGTTCTTC,CSVEGSGADNEQFF
TRBJ2-5,NA,TRBD1,TRBV6-1,TGTGCCAGCAGTGGCCGGACAGGGTCGGAAGAGACCCAGTACTTC,CASSGRTGSEETQYF
TRBJ1-4,NA,TRBD1,TRBV5-6,TGTGCCAGCAGCGGACGACAGGGGACAACTACCCTTAATGAAAAACTGTTTTTT,CASSGRQGTTTLNEKLFF
TRBJ2-7,few,NA,TRBV20-1,TGCAGTGCAGGGGGTAGGTACGAGCAGTACTTC,CSAGGRYEQYF
TRBJ1-2,NA,NA,TRBV6-6,TGTGCCAGCACCAATGGGTATGGCTACACCTTC,CASTNGYGYTF
TRBJ2-3,NA,NA,TRBV9,TGTGCCAGCAGCGTAGGATTTTTAGATACGCAGTATTTT,CASSVGFLDTQYF
TRBJ2-3,NA,TRBD2,TRBV4-3,TGCGCCAGCAGCCCGAAAGGTGGGAGGGGCACAGATACGCAGTATTTT,CASSPKGGRGTDTQYF
TRBJ1-6,few,TRBD1,TRBV30,TGTGCCTGGGACAGGGTTTCGAGCTCCTATAATTCACCCCTCCACTTT,CAWDRVSSSYNSPLHF
TRBJ2-7,NA,NA,TRBV7-2,TGTGCCAGCAGCTTCGGCTCGGAGTACGAGCAGTACTTC,CASSFGSEYEQYF
TRBJ2-5,NA,TRBD2,TRBV7-2,TGTGCCAGCAGCTTAGGGGGTAGCGGGAGCGAGACCCAGTACTTC,CASSLGGSGSETQYF
TRBJ2-7,once,NA,TRBV19,TGTGCCAGTAGTACGTCCGGGTTCTATTACGAGCAGTACTTC,CASSTSGFYYEQYF
TRBJ2-1,NA,NA,TRBV11-1,TGTGCCAGCAGCCTCTTACAGGGTAATGAGCAGTTCTTC,CASSLLQGNEQFF
TRBJ2-7,NA,NA,TRBV5-4,TGTGCCAGCAGCTTGGGGGGGGGACACCTTAGCTCCTACGAGCAGTACTTC,CASSLGGGHLSSYEQYF
TRBJ2-5,NA,NA,TRBV9,TGTGCCAGCAGCGTAGGCGGGGAAGAGACCCAGTACTTC,CASSVGGEETQYF
TRBJ1-5,few,TRBD1,TRBV28,TGTGCCAGCAGTCGGACAGGGATGGAAAATCAGCCCCAGCATTTT,CASSRTGMENQPQHF
TRBJ2-1,NA,NA,TRBV5-6,TGTGCCAGCAGCCCACCCTCCGCGACAAGCTACAATGAGCAGTTCTTC,CASSPPSATSYNEQFF
TRBJ2-5,NA,TRBD2,TRBV7-2,TGTGCCAGCAGTCGGGGGGGAAGAGAGACCCAGTACTTC,CASSRGGRETQYF
TRBJ2-2,NA,NA,TRBV12-5,TGTGCTAGTGGTTTGGCCCGGACAACGAACACCGGGGAGCTGTTTTTT,CASGLARTTNTGELFF
TRBJ2-1,NA,NA,TRBV28,TGTGCCAGCAGTTTTAGCGGTTACAATGAGCAGTTCTTC,CASSFSGYNEQFF
TRBJ1-1,NA,NA,TRBV6-4,TGTGCCAGCAGTCCCTCAGGGCGGGTGAACACTGAAGCTTTCTTT,CASSPSGRVNTEAFF
TRBJ2-7,once,TRBD1,TRBV7-2,TGTGCCAGCAGCACGGGGACAGGAGAGCAGTACTTC,CASSTGTGEQYF
TRBJ1-4,NA,NA,TRBV11-2,TGTGCCAGCAGCCTCACCAATACCGGGATTGCTAATGAAAAACTGTTTTTT,CASSLTNTGIANEKLFF
TRBJ2-7,NA,TRBD2,TRBV30,TGTGCCTGGAGTCCAAGACTTAGCGGGGGTACCTACGAGCAGTACTTC,CAWSPRLSGGTYEQYF
TRBJ1-2,NA,NA,TRBV9,TGTGCCAGCAGCGTAGGACAAGGCTATGGCTACACCTTC,CASSVGQGYGYTF
TRBJ2-3,NA,NA,TRBV4-3,TGCGCCAGCAGCCAACGGGGGGCGCCTACAGATACGCAGTATTTT,CASSQRGAPTDTQYF
TRBJ2-4,NA,TRBD1,TRBV15,TGTGCCACCAGCCCCCGGGGAACCCCGGGACAGGGGGCGGCCTCAAAAAACATTCAGTACTTC,CATSPRGTPGQGAASKNIQYF
TRBJ2-7,NA,NA,TRBV11-2,TGTGCCAGCAGCTCAGGGTACGAGCAGTACTTC,CASSSGYEQYF
TRBJ1-3,many,NA,TRBV30,TGTGCCTGGAGTCGTACAGGAAACACCATATATTTT,CAWSRTGNTIYF
TRBJ2-3,NA,TRBD2,TRBV4-3,TGCGCCAGCAGCCAACTAGGACTAGCGTTTGATACGCAGTATTTT,CASSQLGLAFDTQYF
TRBJ2-1,NA,TRBD2,TRBV7-7,TGTGCTAGCAGCTTAGCGGGACTTAATTTGGTCTTC,CASSLAGLNLVF
TRBJ1-2,NA,NA,TRBV19,TGTGCCAGTCGCCTGGACAGCTTAGAGGGCTACACCTTC,CASRLDSLEGYTF
TRBJ2-7,NA,TRBD2,TRBV5-4,TGTGCCAGCAGCGGCGGGACTAGCGGATCCACCTACGAGCAGTACTTC,CASSGGTSGSTYEQYF
TRBJ2-3,NA,TRBD2,TRBV15,TGTGCCACCAGCAGAGATTTGCGGGGGAACACAGATACGCAGTATTTT,CATSRDLRGNTDTQYF
TRBJ2-1,NA,TRBD2,TRBV2,TGTGCCAGCAGTGAAGGGAGGCTAGCGGGAGGAAATGAGCAGTTCTTC,CASSEGRLAGGNEQFF
TRBJ2-7,NA,TRBD1,TRBV18,TGTGCCAGCTCACAGGACAGGGCATACGAGCAGTACTTC,CASSQDRAYEQYF
TRBJ1-1,few,TRBD1,TRBV29-1,TGCAGCGTTGTCCTTCAGGGGGCGCGTCTAATGAACACTGAAGCTTTCTTT,CSVVLQGARLMNTEAFF
TRBJ2-3,NA,NA,TRBV6-5,TGTGCCAGCAGTTTGGGCAGGAGCACAGATACGCAGTATTTT,CASSLGRSTDTQYF
TRBJ1-2,NA,NA,TRBV9,TGTGCCAGCAGCGTGTCTCCGAACTATGGCTACACCTTC,CASSVSPNYGYTF
TRBJ2-7,once,TRBD2,TRBV6-5,TGTGCCAGCCGCTCGGGACTAGCCTACGAGCAGTACTTC,CASRSGLAYEQYF
TRBJ2-7,NA,TRBD1,TRBV5-6,TGTGCCAGCAGCTTGCCCGGGACAGGGGGATACGAGCAGTACTTC,CASSLPGTGGYEQYF
TRBJ2-5,few,TRBD1,TRBV5-1,TGCGCCAGCAGCTTGGGAACAGGGGGCGCATCAGAGACCCAGTACTTC,CASSLGTGGASETQYF